These T cell receptor beta chains were read from a single sample in a study of T cell responses to AZD1222 COVID-19 vaccine. Repertoires were generated with immunoSEQ multiplex PCR, while TCRdb's copy carries only in-frame clones and drops some. The table shows 95,000 to 150,000 clones, with 93% occurring only once. The specimen was peripheral blood, collected 28 days after the second AZD1222 dose. These receptors were obtained from an adult who received the AZD1222 COVID-19 vaccine. Each CDR3 is given with its conserved first and last residue. Fields, in order: J gene, D gene, V gene, clone size, CDR3 protein, CDR3 DNA. The D gene is left open where the match is weak. Not all rows give a size; the values are once, few, many and, for expanded clones, a class.

>TRBJ1-2|.|TRBV5-1|.
CASSLGGKGDGYTF
TGCGCCAGCAGCTTGGGAGGGAAAGGGGATGGCTACACCTTC
>TRBJ2-7|TRBD2|TRBV7-8|.
CASSIGLGVYEQYF
TGTGCCAGCAGTATCGGACTAGGGGTCTACGAGCAGTACTTC
>TRBJ2-2|TRBD2|TRBV18|.
CASSPGTSGVNTGELFF
TGTGCCAGCTCACCGGGGACTAGCGGGGTGAACACCGGGGAGCTGTTTTTT
>TRBJ2-7|.|TRBV7-2|few
CASAAGRQAYEQYF
TGTGCCAGCGCGGCGGGTCGGCAGGCGTACGAGCAGTACTTC
>TRBJ2-7|.|TRBV7-6|.
CASSLGGPIYEQYF
TGTGCCAGCAGCTTAGGCGGGCCTATCTACGAGCAGTACTTC
>TRBJ2-2|.|TRBV29-1|.
CSVDGRQTGELFF
TGCAGCGTTGATGGGAGACAGACCGGGGAGCTGTTTTTT
>TRBJ1-1|.|TRBV12-3/TRBV12-4|.
CASSPGRFEAFF
TGTGCCAGCAGCCCGGGACGGTTTGAAGCTTTCTTT
>TRBJ2-7|.|TRBV4-2|.
CASSQEGQDSYEQYF
TGTGCCAGCAGCCAAGAAGGCCAGGACTCCTACGAGCAGTACTTC
>TRBJ1-1|.|TRBV6-2/TRBV6-3|once
CASSSRQAGTEAFF
TGTGCCAGCAGTTCCAGACAGGCGGGGACTGAAGCTTTCTTT
>TRBJ1-6|.|TRBV19|.
CASSLRPIDSPLHF
TGTGCCAGTAGTCTTCGACCTATTGATTCACCCCTCCACTTT
>TRBJ1-5|.|TRBV28|.
CASSATGMGNQPQHF
TGTGCCAGCAGCGCAACAGGGATGGGCAATCAGCCCCAGCATTTT
>TRBJ1-1|TRBD1|TRBV10-3|.
CAIREATGGMNTEAFF
TGTGCCATCAGAGAAGCGACAGGGGGAATGAACACTGAAGCTTTCTTT
>TRBJ2-1|TRBD1|TRBV5-1|.
CASSLGQGDNEQFF
TGCGCCAGCAGCTTGGGACAGGGGGACAATGAGCAGTTCTTC
>TRBJ1-3|.|TRBV6-5|.
CASSYSWRTGNTIYF
TGTGCCAGCAGTTACTCATGGAGGACTGGAAACACCATATATTTT
>TRBJ1-4|TRBD1|TRBV10-3|.
CAISESPPGQGASNEKLFF
TGTGCCATCAGTGAGTCGCCCCCGGGACAGGGGGCTTCTAATGAAAAACTGTTTTTT
>TRBJ2-7|TRBD2|TRBV20-1|.
CSASRGAGGTYEQYF
TGCAGTGCTAGTAGGGGTGCGGGGGGGACCTACGAGCAGTACTTC
>TRBJ1-4|.|TRBV7-9|.
CASSPNLNEKLFF
TGTGCCAGCAGCCCGAACTTAAATGAAAAACTGTTTTTT
>TRBJ1-2|.|TRBV12-3/TRBV12-4|.
CASTKEGYGYTF
TGTGCCAGCACCAAAGAAGGCTATGGCTACACCTTC
>TRBJ1-6|.|TRBV30|.
CAWSVGYNSPLHF
TGTGCCTGGAGTGTGGGCTATAATTCACCCCTCCACTTT
>TRBJ2-7|TRBD1|TRBV19|.
CASSTGQGRIEQYF
TGTGCCAGTAGTACGGGACAGGGGAGAATCGAGCAGTACTTC
>TRBJ2-5|.|TRBV7-6|.
CASSLEVGPQETQYF
TGTGCCAGCAGCTTAGAGGTGGGGCCCCAAGAGACCCAGTACTTC
>TRBJ2-1|TRBD2|TRBV7-2|.
CASSLSGGLSNEQFF
TGTGCCAGCAGCCTTAGCGGGGGCTTAAGTAATGAGCAGTTCTTC
>TRBJ2-7|.|TRBV6-1|.
CASSPGSYEQYF
TGTGCCAGCAGTCCCGGGTCCTACGAGCAGTACTTC
>TRBJ1-1|TRBD1|TRBV6-5|few
CASRDWTGLHTEAFF
TGTGCCAGCAGGGACTGGACAGGGTTGCACACTGAAGCTTTCTTT
>TRBJ1-1|.|TRBV7-9|.
CASSRVGGGNTEAFF
TGTGCCAGCAGCCGTGTTGGAGGCGGAAACACTGAAGCTTTCTTT
>TRBJ1-6|TRBD1|TRBV3-1/TRBV3-2|few
CASSQVTGYSPLHF
TGTGCCAGCAGCCAAGTGACAGGGTATTCACCCCTCCACTTT
>TRBJ2-1|.|TRBV18|.
CASSLGTNNEQFF
TGTGCCAGCTCCCTGGGGACAAACAATGAGCAGTTCTTC
>TRBJ1-2|.|TRBV4-1|.
CASSQDRGEGYTF
TGCGCCAGCAGCCAAGATAGAGGGGAGGGCTACACCTTC
>TRBJ1-4|.|TRBV12-5|.
CASGLLTRTDHNEKLFF
TGTGCTAGTGGTTTGCTCACCAGGACAGACCACAATGAAAAACTGTTTTTT
>TRBJ1-6|.|TRBV9|.
CASSVFQEPNSPLHF
TGTGCCAGCAGCGTATTCCAGGAGCCAAATTCACCCCTCCACTTT
>TRBJ2-7|.|TRBV3-1/TRBV3-2|once
CASSQVLAGSIYEQYF
TGTGCCAGCAGCCAGGTATTGGCAGGTAGTATCTACGAGCAGTACTTC